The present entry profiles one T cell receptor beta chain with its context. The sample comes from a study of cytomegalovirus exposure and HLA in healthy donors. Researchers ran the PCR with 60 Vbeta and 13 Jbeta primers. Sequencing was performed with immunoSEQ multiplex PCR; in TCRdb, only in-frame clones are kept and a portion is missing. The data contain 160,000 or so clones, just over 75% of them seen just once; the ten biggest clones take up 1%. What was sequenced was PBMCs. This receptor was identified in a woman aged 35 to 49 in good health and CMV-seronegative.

This CDR3 is CASTQTGDTDTQYF. The CDR3 nucleotides read TGTGCCAGCACCCAGACGGGAGACACAGATACGCAGTATTTT. The chain joins TRBV5-5 to TRBJ2-3; maybe TRBD2 (6 bases). The CDR3 has 14 residues. Germline CDR1 and CDR2: SGHKS and YYEKEE (reference sequence). Trimming took 6 bases from V and 2 from J, leaving 13 bases between them.